Shown below are 30 T cell receptor beta chains from a single sample sequenced in a study of blood T cell repertoires in COVID-19. Produced via immunoSEQ multiplex PCR; TCRdb's table is partial and in-frame only. The table includes 400,000 to 500,000 clones, around nine tenths detected once. Sequencing was carried out using PBMCs or T cells enriched from blood (not recorded which). These receptor sequences come from a young woman who had been exposed to COVID-19.

The chain couples TRBV7-7 to TRBJ2-5, with 9 bases that match TRBD2. This CDR3 region has 16 residues. CDR1 and CDR2 from the germline V gene are SSHAT and FNYEAQ (reference sequence). In DNA, the CDR3 is TGTGCTACCCGCCGCTCAGCGGGGGGTATCCAAGAGACCCAGTACTTC. It translates to CATRRSAGGIQETQYF.

This clone was counted a single time. The chain employs TRBV6-5 and TRBJ2-3; possibly TRBD1 for D (5 bases). In germline, CDR1 is MNHEY, CDR2 SVGAGI. This CDR3 is 15 amino acids long. Deletions cut 6 bases from V and 0 bases from J, with 13 bases between. The CDR3 bases are TGTGCCAGCAGACTTGACAGATCTAGCACAGATACGCAGTATTTT. Translated: CASRLDRSSTDTQYF.

This chain uses TRBV30 with TRBJ1-5; perhaps TRBD1 as D (6 bases). CDR3 size: 15 residues. The germline V and J ends were trimmed by 5 bases and 0 bases, with 14 bases remaining between them. The germline CDR1 and CDR2 sequences are GTSNPN and SVGIG (reference sequence). CDR3 coding DNA: TGTGCCTGGTGGGGGCAGGGATATAGCAATCAGCCCCAGCATTTT. This sequence encodes CAWWGQGYSNQPQHF.

The chain joins TRBV18 to TRBJ2-1; D is unclear. Looked up from germline, CDR1 is KGHSH and CDR2 is LQKENI. V lost 4 bases to trimming and J lost 3 bases, with 16 bases between them. The CDR3 has 16 residues. The CDR3 here is CASSLSRMSDYNEQFF. CDR3 nucleotide sequence: TGTGCCAGCTCACTATCCAGGATGTCTGACTACAATGAGCAGTTCTTC.

V usage is TRBV25-1 and J usage is TRBJ2-5; tentative D call: TRBD2 (6 bases). There are 15 residues in the CDR3. Germline CDR1 is MGHDK and CDR2 is SYGVNS. V lost 3 bases and J 2 bases, leaving 13 bases between the germline ends. The CDR3 reads CASSEGLGGQETQYF. The CDR3 nucleotides are TGTGCCAGCAGTGAGGGCTTGGGGGGTCAAGAGACCCAGTACTTC.

The rearrangement links TRBV6-2 or TRBV6-3 to TRBJ2-7, with 8 positions matching TRBD2. Losses at the gene ends were 2 bases for V and 9 bases for J; bases not matched to a gene: 6. Germline V gives CDR1 MNHEY, CDR2 SVGEGT. The CDR3 has 13 residues. This chain's CDR3 is CASSYTAGVWQYF. In DNA form, the CDR3 reads TGTGCCAGCAGTTACACAGCGGGGGTTTGGCAGTACTTC.

The chain is built from TRBV5-1 and TRBJ1-4, with no clear D. The CDR3 spans 15 residues. The germline V gene has CDR1 SGHRS and CDR2 YFSETQ. V shed 4 bases and J shed 0 bases, with 10 bases lying between them. CDR3 residues: CASSVAPATNEKLFF. DNA of the CDR3: TGCGCCAGCAGCGTCGCACCAGCAACTAATGAAAAACTGTTTTTT.

The J gene is TRBJ2-6, the V gene TRBV18; TRBD1 aligns across 8 bases. This CDR3 has 16 amino acids. V trimming: 4 bases; J trimming: 4 bases; junction bases outside the gene matches: 6. Germline values: CDR1 KGHSH, CDR2 LQKENI. CDR3 amino acids: CASSRGQASGANVLTF. The CDR3 DNA sequence: TGTGCCAGCTCACGGGGACAGGCGTCCGGGGCCAACGTCCTGACTTTC.

The V and J genes are TRBV6-5 and TRBJ2-7; 7 bases align to TRBD2. J was trimmed by 0 bases and V by 2 bases; bases with no gene match: 4. The CDR3 consists of 15 residues. CDR1 and CDR2 from the germline V gene are MNHEY and SVGAGI. In DNA form, the CDR3 reads TGTGCCAGCAGTTACGCCAGCGGGGACTCCTACGAGCAGTACTTC. Translating gives CASSYASGDSYEQYF.

The V and J genes are TRBV18 and TRBJ2-3; 9 bases line up with TRBD2. From germline, CDR1 is KGHSH and CDR2 LQKENI. With V trimmed by 5 bases and J by 0 bases, 9 bases remained unmatched. This CDR3 contains 17 residues. The CDR3 reads CASSAAGLAGSTDTQYF. DNA for the CDR3: TGTGCCAGCTCAGCGGCCGGGCTAGCGGGAAGCACAGATACGCAGTATTTT.

This clone turned up a few times. This chain connects TRBV28 to TRBJ1-2; TRBD1 agrees at 8 bases. Trimming took 2 bases from V and 5 from J; bases not matched to a gene: 7. The CDR3 loop spans 15 amino acids. Germline lookup yields CDR1 MDHEN and CDR2 SYDVKM. The CDR3, as DNA: TGTGCCAGCAGTTTAGGACAGGGCTTGGTTTATGGCTACACCTTC. Translated, it gives CASSLGQGLVYGYTF.

This clone was observed a handful of times. The chain has TRBV2 and TRBJ2-7; the D gene is possibly TRBD2 (5 bases). Trimming left V 5 bases short and J 2 bases short, with 16 bases between. This CDR3 spans 15 amino acids. The germline gives CDR1 SNHLY, CDR2 FYNNEI. CDR3 DNA: TGTGCCAGCAGTTTGGATTCTGCGGGTCCCTACGAGCAGTACTTC. Its translation is CASSLDSAGPYEQYF.

This clone came up once. The same CDR3 also results from other DNA sequences found in this sample. The chain recombines TRBV4-1 with TRBJ1-6; no clear D. V was pared by 4 bases and J by 0 bases, with 7 bases between. The CDR3 loop spans 15 amino acids. Germline CDR1 MGHRA, CDR2 YSYEKL. This CDR3 is CASSLQSSYNSPLHF. The DNA for the CDR3 is TGCGCCAGCAGCCTACAGAGCTCCTATAATTCACCCCTCCACTTT.

This clone has only one observation. The rearrangement uses TRBV27 and TRBJ2-7; a possible D gene is TRBD1 (5 bases). The V end was cut by 6 bases, the J end by 7 bases, with 22 bases between. Germline V gives CDR1 MNHEY, CDR2 SMNVEV (reference sequence). The CDR3 extends over 15 amino acids. Written as DNA, the CDR3 is TGTGCCAGCAGCTCTTCCAAGGGGCTATCTCGGGAGCAGTACTTC. This encodes CASSSSKGLSREQYF.

The chain links TRBV28 to TRBJ1-6, with a tentative D call TRBD1 (5 bases). This CDR3 spans 15 amino acids. The V gene lost 3 bases and the J gene lost 8 bases, with 14 bases spanning the gap. Per the germline V gene, CDR1 is MDHEN and CDR2 is SYDVKM. The CDR3 DNA sequence: TGTGCCAGCAGTTTTTACGGGGGACGTTATTCACCCCTCCACTTT. Its protein product is CASSFYGGRYSPLHF. The variable domain in full, completed from reference TRBV28 and TRBJ1-6, reads DVKVTQSSRYLVKRTGEKVFLECVQDMDHENMFWYRQDPGLGLRLIYFSYDVKMKEKGDIPEGYSVSREKKERFSLILESASTNQTSMYLCASSFYGGRYSPLHFGNGTRLTVT.

This clone has only one observation. V gene TRBV6-4 combines with J gene TRBJ2-7; possibly TRBD2 for D (5 bases). Trimming removed 7 bases from V and 6 bases from J, with 19 bases in between. This CDR3 is 14 amino acids long. CDR1 is MRHNA and CDR2 is SNTAGT in the germline V gene. CDR3 protein: CASIREWGFVEQYF. The CDR3 DNA is TGTGCCAGCATTAGGGAGTGGGGATTCGTCGAGCAGTACTTC.

The CDR3 DNA follows: TGTGCCATCAGTGATGAGGTGGGGCGGGAACCCTACGAGCAGTACTTC. It translates to CAISDEVGREPYEQYF. The chain joins TRBV10-3 to TRBJ2-7; weak D call: TRBD2 (6 bases). CDR3 length equals 16 residues. Per the germline V gene, CDR1 is ENHRY and CDR2 is SYGVKD. Trimming left V 3 bases short and J 2 bases short, with 17 bases between.

Turning to this clone: At the DNA level, this CDR3 is encoded by other sequences in the same sample as well. The rearrangement joins TRBV27 to TRBJ2-7; D may be TRBD2 (6 bases). Trimming removed 2 bases at V and 2 bases at J, with 7 bases between. Germline V lookup: CDR1 MNHEY, CDR2 SMNVEV (reference sequence). The length of the CDR3 is 13 residues. This CDR3 reads CASSLRRAYEQYF. DNA for the CDR3: TGTGCCAGCAGTTTAAGGAGGGCCTACGAGCAGTACTTC.

The rearrangement joins TRBV9 to TRBJ1-2; TRBD1 agrees at 7 bases. The CDR3 has 15 amino acids. Germline CDR1 and CDR2: SGDLS and YYNGEE. With V trimmed by 4 bases and J by 4 bases, 10 bases remained unmatched. The CDR3 sequence: CASSPGQILSYGYTF. In nucleotides, the CDR3 is TGTGCCAGCAGCCCGGGACAGATTCTTTCCTATGGCTACACCTTC.

This chain joins TRBV9 and TRBJ1-6; no clear D gene. Germline V gene sequence: CDR1 SGDLS, CDR2 YYNGEE. V was shortened by 0 bases and J by 7 bases, with 8 bases between the two germline ends. There are 14 residues in the CDR3. The CDR3 region is CASSVGEVNSPLHF. CDR3 coding DNA: TGTGCCAGCAGCGTAGGTGAGGTGAATTCACCCCTCCACTTT.

The rearrangement joins TRBV12-3 or TRBV12-4 to TRBJ1-2; 7 bases align to TRBD1. After removal of 6 bases from V and 6 bases from J, the junction contained 4 bases not matched to a gene. This CDR3 has 12 residues. The CDR3 region is CASRPGGNGYTF. The DNA of the CDR3 is TGTGCCAGCAGACCAGGGGGTAATGGCTACACCTTC.

A single count supports this clone. The chain recombines TRBV6-5 with TRBJ2-1; tentatively, D is TRBD2 (6 bases). Germline CDR1 is MNHEY and CDR2 is SVGAGI. The CDR3 runs to 14 residues. The germline V and J ends were trimmed by 2 bases and 4 bases, with 9 bases remaining between them. Written as DNA, the CDR3 is TGTGCCAGCAGTTACGGGGGGTCTTACAATGAGCAGTTCTTC. Residues: CASSYGGSYNEQFF.

This rearrangement joins TRBV28 to TRBJ1-1; TRBD1 is a possible D gene (6 bases). This CDR3 comprises 15 residues. The germline V gene encodes CDR1 MDHEN and CDR2 SYDVKM. With 0 bases removed from V and 7 bases from J, the gap between germline ends came to 15 bases. The CDR3: CASSLWSGGEVEAFF. CDR3 bases: TGTGCCAGCAGTTTATGGTCGGGGGGCGAGGTTGAAGCTTTCTTT. Full variable domain (missing parts from reference TRBV28 and TRBJ1-1): DVKVTQSSRYLVKRTGEKVFLECVQDMDHENMFWYRQDPGLGLRLIYFSYDVKMKEKGDIPEGYSVSREKKERFSLILESASTNQTSMYLCASSLWSGGEVEAFFGQGTRLTVV.

This clone was seen only a few times. The V call is TRBV28, the J call TRBJ2-7; D gene uncertain. Germline values: CDR1 MDHEN, CDR2 SYDVKM. V lost 7 bases to trimming and J lost 6 bases, with 19 bases between them. The CDR3 has 14 residues. The CDR3 loop is CASTDLADLGEQYF. CDR3 DNA sequence: TGTGCCAGCACCGACCTGGCCGACTTGGGCGAGCAGTACTTC.

This chain joins TRBV2 and TRBJ2-1, with a tentative D call TRBD2 (6 bases). V was cut by 4 bases and J by 8 bases, with 18 bases left in between. This CDR3 contains 15 residues. Germline V gene sequence: CDR1 SNHLY, CDR2 FYNNEI. CDR3 nucleotides: TGTGCCAGCAGTGGCCAGGGACTCTCTAGGGATGAGCAGTTCTTC. It translates to CASSGQGLSRDEQFF.

V gene TRBV3-1 (or the pseudogene TRBV3-2) combines with J gene TRBJ2-1, with D hard to call. Germline CDR1 and CDR2: LGHDT and YNNKEL (reference sequence). Trimming shortened V by 5 bases and J by 8 bases, and 10 bases separated the two germline ends. There are 12 residues in the CDR3. Written as DNA, the CDR3 is TGTGCCAGCAGCAAGCTGGCGGATGAGCAGTTCTTC. Translation gives CASSKLADEQFF.

A few counts support this clone. The CDR3 DNA follows: TGTGCCTGGAGACCAGCGAATTCACCCCTCCACTTT. Its protein is CAWRPANSPLHF. This sequence joins TRBV30 and TRBJ1-6; unclear D gene. The CDR3 has 12 residues. V was clipped by 3 bases and J by 7 bases, with 7 bases between them. Per the germline V gene, CDR1 is GTSNPN and CDR2 is SVGIG (reference sequence). The full variable domain, in which reference TRBV30 and TRBJ1-6 provide the parts outside the CDR3, is SQTIHQWPATLVQPVGSPLSLECTVEGTSNPNLYWYRQAAGRGLQLLFYSVGIGQISSEVPQNLSASRPQDRQFILSSKKLLLSDSGFYLCAWRPANSPLHFGNGTRLTVT.

The rearrangement links TRBV7-2 to TRBJ1-6; TRBD1 is a possible D gene (5 bases). The germline V gene has CDR1 SGHTA and CDR2 FQGNSA. Deletions cut 5 bases from V and 7 bases from J, with 12 bases between. The CDR3 covers 14 residues. Here the CDR3 DNA reads TGTGCCAGCAGCCACAACTCAGGGAATTCACCCCTCCACTTT. Translated: CASSHNSGNSPLHF. The whole variable domain, filled in from reference TRBV7-2 and TRBJ1-6, reads GAGVSQSPSNKVTEKGKDVELRCDPISGHTALYWYRQSLGQGLEFLIYFQGNSAPDKSGLPSDRFSAERTGGSVSTLTIQRTQQEDSAVYLCASSHNSGNSPLHFGNGTRLTVT.

This chain joins TRBV7-9 and TRBJ2-7, with a possible D match to TRBD2 (6 bases). This CDR3 comprises 15 residues. V was trimmed by 3 bases and J by 6 bases, leaving 18 bases between them. Per germline, CDR1 SEHNR and CDR2 FQNEAQ (reference sequence). The CDR3 sequence: CASSLARDWISEQYF. As DNA, the CDR3 is TGTGCCAGCAGCTTGGCACGGGACTGGATTTCCGAGCAGTACTTC.

The gene calls are TRBV6-5 and TRBJ2-7, with 7 nucleotides matching TRBD1. Germline-derived CDR1 and CDR2 are MNHEY and SVGAGI. Trimming cost V 6 bases and J 3 bases; bases outside gene matches: 8. This CDR3 region has 14 residues. For the CDR3, the DNA is TGTGCCAGCAGCGCACAGACAGGGTACTACGAGCAGTACTTC. It is translated as CASSAQTGYYEQYF.